One and the same sample provided the 8 T cell receptor beta chains below, sequenced in a study of cytomegalovirus exposure and HLA in healthy donors. Both 60 Vbeta primers and 13 Jbeta primers went into the PCR. Repertoires were generated with immunoSEQ multiplex PCR, while TCRdb's copy carries only in-frame clones and drops some. The data show over 200,000 clones, with around 89% seen just once and more than 0.8% held by the top ten. Sample: PBMCs. Receptors originate from a young woman in good health and CMV-seronegative.

Regarding this clone: Germline and junction disagree at one end, which may indicate a read error. V and J are TRBV4-2 and TRBJ1-2; 10 bases map to TRBD1. Looked up from germline, CDR1 is LGHNA and CDR2 is YNFKEQ. CDR3 length equals 15 residues. The CDR3 bases are TGTGCCAACAGCCAAGAGGGACAGGGGAGGTATGGCTACACCTTC. The encoded protein is CANSQEGQGRYGYTF.

This chain connects TRBV2 to TRBJ2-7; 12 bases agree with TRBD2. This CDR3 region has 15 residues. The ends lost 8 bases at V and 3 bases at J; junction bases unmatched: 8. In germline, CDR1 is SNHLY, CDR2 FYNNEI. The DNA for the CDR3 is TGTGCCAGCCGACTCCCGGGACTAGCGGGCTACGAGCAGTACTTC. This encodes CASRLPGLAGYEQYF.

The chain joins TRBV9 to TRBJ2-5; 8 nucleotides align to TRBD2. After removal of 1 base from V and 7 bases from J, the junction contained 12 bases not matched to a gene. Per the germline V gene, CDR1 is SGDLS and CDR2 is YYNGEE. The CDR3 extends over 16 amino acids. This CDR3 reads CASSVRSGGGPGTQYF. DNA for the CDR3: TGTGCCAGCAGCGTACGGTCCGGGGGGGGGCCGGGGACCCAGTACTTC.

The J gene is TRBJ1-2, the V gene TRBV2, with no clear D. The CDR3 runs to 13 residues. V lost 8 bases, J lost 5 bases, and 15 bases lay in between. The germline CDR1 and CDR2 sequences are SNHLY and FYNNEI. CDR3 loop: CASVSRGTYGYTF. CDR3 in DNA: TGTGCCAGCGTCTCCCGGGGAACATATGGCTACACCTTC.

The V and J genes are TRBV9 and TRBJ1-5, with 8 bases identical to TRBD1. This CDR3 contains 15 residues. From germline, CDR1 is SGDLS and CDR2 YYNGEE. J was trimmed by 1 base and V by 3 bases; bases with no gene match: 3. CDR3: CASSAGQGSNQPQHF. The CDR3 bases are TGTGCCAGCAGCGCCGGACAGGGCAGCAATCAGCCCCAGCATTTT.

The gene calls are TRBV7-6 and TRBJ1-2, with unresolved D. The ends were cut back, 1 base at V and 4 bases at J, with 10 bases in the middle. The germline V gene encodes CDR1 SGHVS and CDR2 FNYEAQ. The CDR3 is made up of 14 amino acids. CDR3 loop: CASSLGARGYGYTF. In DNA, the CDR3 is TGTGCCAGCAGCTTAGGGGCGCGTGGCTATGGCTACACCTTC.

V is TRBV10-2 and J is TRBJ2-5; 7 bases are shared with TRBD2. In germline, CDR1 is WSHSY, CDR2 SAAADI. Trimming took 7 bases from V and 4 from J; bases not matched to a gene: 15. CDR3 length equals 16 residues. The CDR3 DNA reads as TGCGCCAGCACGCGTGCGGTGGGAGGGCCGGGAGAGACCCAGTACTTC. Its translation is CASTRAVGGPGETQYF.

This clone was counted a single time. This chain uses TRBV7-6 with TRBJ1-3; TRBD1 matches at 7 bases. There are 16 residues in the CDR3. Germline V gives CDR1 SGHVS, CDR2 FNYEAQ. V dropped 4 bases and J dropped 1; count of bases not matched to a gene: 7. CDR3 amino acids: CASSSASGGSGNTIYF. The CDR3, as DNA: TGTGCCAGCAGCTCAGCTTCAGGGGGATCTGGAAACACCATATATTTT.